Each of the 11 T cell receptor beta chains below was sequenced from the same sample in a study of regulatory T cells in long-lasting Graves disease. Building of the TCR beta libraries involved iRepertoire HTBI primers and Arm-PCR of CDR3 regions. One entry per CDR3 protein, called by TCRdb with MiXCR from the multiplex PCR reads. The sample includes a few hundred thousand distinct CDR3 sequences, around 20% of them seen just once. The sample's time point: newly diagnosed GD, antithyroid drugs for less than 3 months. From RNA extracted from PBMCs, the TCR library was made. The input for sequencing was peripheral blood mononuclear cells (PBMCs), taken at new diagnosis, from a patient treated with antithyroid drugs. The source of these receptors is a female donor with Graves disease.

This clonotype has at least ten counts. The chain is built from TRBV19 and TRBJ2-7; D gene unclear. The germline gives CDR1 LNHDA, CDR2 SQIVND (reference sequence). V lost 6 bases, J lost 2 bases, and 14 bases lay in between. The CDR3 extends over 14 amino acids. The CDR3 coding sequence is TGTGCCAGTAGCCCTGGGGTCTCCACCTACGAGCAGTACTTC. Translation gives CASSPGVSTYEQYF. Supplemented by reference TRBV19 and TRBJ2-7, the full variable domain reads DGGITQSPKYLFRKEGQNVTLSCEQNLNHDAMYWYRQDPGQGLRLIYYSQIVNDFQKGDIAEGYSVSREKKESFPLTVTSAQKNPTAFYLCASSPGVSTYEQYFGPGTRLTVT.

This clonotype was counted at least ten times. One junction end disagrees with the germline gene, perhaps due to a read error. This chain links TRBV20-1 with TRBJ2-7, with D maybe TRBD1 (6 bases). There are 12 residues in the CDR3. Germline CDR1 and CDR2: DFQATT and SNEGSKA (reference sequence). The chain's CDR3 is CSARGQSYEQYF. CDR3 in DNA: TGCAGTGCAAGAGGACAGAGCTACGAGCAGTACTTC.

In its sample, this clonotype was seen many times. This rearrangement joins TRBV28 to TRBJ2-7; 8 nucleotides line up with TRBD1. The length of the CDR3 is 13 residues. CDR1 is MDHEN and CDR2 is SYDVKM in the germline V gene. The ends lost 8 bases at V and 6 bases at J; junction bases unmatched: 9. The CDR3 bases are TGTGCCAGCCGTACAGGGGGTAGTGGCGAGCAGTACTTC. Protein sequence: CASRTGGSGEQYF.

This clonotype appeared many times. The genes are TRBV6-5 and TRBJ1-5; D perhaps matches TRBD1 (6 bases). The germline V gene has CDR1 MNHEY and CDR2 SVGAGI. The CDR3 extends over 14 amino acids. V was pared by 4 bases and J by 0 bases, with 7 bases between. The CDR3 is CASSWDISNQPQHF. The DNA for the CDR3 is TGTGCCAGCAGTTGGGACATTAGCAATCAGCCCCAGCATTTT.

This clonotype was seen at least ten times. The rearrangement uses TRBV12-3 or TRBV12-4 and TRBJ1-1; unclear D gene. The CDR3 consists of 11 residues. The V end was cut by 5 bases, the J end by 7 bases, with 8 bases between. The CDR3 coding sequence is TGTGCCAGCAGTCGGGAGGTTGAAGCTTTCTTT. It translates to CASSREVEAFF.

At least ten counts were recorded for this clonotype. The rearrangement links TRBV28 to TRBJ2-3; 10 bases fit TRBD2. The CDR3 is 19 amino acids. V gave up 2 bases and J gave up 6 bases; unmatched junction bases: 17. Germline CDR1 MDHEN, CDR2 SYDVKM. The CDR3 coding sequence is TGTGCCAGCAGTTTAGGGGTTTTAGCGGGGGGCCAACCCATGGATACGCAGTATTTT. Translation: CASSLGVLAGGQPMDTQYF.

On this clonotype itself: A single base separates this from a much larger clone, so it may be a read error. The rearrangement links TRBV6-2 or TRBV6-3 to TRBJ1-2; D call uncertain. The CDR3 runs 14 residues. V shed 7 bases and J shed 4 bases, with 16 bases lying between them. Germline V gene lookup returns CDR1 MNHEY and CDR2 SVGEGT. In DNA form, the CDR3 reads TGTGCCAGCACCTTTTCGGCGGCAGGCTATGGCTACACCTTC. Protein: CASTFSAAGYGYTF.

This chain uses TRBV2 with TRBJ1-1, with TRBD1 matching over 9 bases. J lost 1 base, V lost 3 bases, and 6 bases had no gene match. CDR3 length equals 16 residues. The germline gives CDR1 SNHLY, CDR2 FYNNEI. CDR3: CASSDTGTGQNTEAFF. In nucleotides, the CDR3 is TGTGCCAGCAGTGACACCGGGACAGGGCAGAACACTGAAGCTTTCTTT.

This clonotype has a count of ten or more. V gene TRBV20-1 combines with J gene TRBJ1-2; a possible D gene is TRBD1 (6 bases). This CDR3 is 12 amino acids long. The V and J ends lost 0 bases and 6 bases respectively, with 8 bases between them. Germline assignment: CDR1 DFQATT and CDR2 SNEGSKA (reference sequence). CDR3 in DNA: TGCAGTGCTAGAGACAGGGGTGATGGCTACACCTTC. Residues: CSARDRGDGYTF.

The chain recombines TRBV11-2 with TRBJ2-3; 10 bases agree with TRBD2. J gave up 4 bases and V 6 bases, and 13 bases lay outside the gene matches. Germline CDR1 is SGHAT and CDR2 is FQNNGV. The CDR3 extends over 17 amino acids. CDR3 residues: CASRLQTSGRGSDTQYF. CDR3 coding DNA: TGTGCCAGCAGACTCCAGACTAGCGGGCGGGGGTCAGATACGCAGTATTTT.

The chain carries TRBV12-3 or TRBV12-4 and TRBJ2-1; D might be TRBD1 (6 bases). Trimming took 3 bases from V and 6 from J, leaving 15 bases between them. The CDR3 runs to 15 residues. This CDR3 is CASSFGSGVPNEQFF. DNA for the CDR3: TGTGCCAGCAGTTTTGGGTCAGGGGTCCCCAATGAGCAGTTCTTC.